This T cell receptor beta chain was sequenced in a study of blood T cells in healthy people across ages. Extracted total RNA amounted to at least 5 micrograms for each sample. Alongside a J-beta primer mix, a sample-barcoded 5' primer served in a second PCR lasting about 7 to 11 cycles. TCRdb independently ran MiXCR on the 5' RACE reads; one entry per CDR3 protein. The sample includes around 800,000 distinct CDR3 sequences, 44% of them seen just once. This TCR was sampled from a man aged 60 to 75 in good health. Source material: blood.

The CDR3 DNA follows: TGCGCCAGCAGCCAAGAGACCGGACCCACCTACGAGCAGTACTTC. Translation: CASSQETGPTYEQYF. The chain uses TRBV4-3 and TRBJ2-7; D is unresolved. Germline loops: CDR1 LGHNA, CDR2 YSLEER. The V gene lost 0 bases and the J gene lost 2 bases, with 11 bases spanning the gap. This CDR3 is 15 amino acids long.